These 18 T cell receptor beta chains came from one sample sequenced in a study of shared clonotypes between healthy human individuals (dated by TCRdb to about 2020). Library preparation used the immunoSEQ multiplex PCR assay. Entries here come from immuneACCESS through TCRdb and include only in-frame sequences with V and J called. Some clones fail to appear in such tables; in the studies checked, an unresolved V gene covers under half of the shortfall, and the cause of the remainder is unknown. This sample holds roughly 2.5 million clones; around 94% were observed only once. The top ten constitute 0.11% to 0.15% of the sample. The sample was naive CD4+ T cells sorted from blood. The sample's cell subset or site label, decoded: CD45RA+ positively selected. These receptors all come from a man aged 18 to 30 in good health.

V gene TRBV6-5 combines with J gene TRBJ2-1; 9 positions match TRBD2. The CDR3 extends over 15 amino acids. V shed 8 bases, J shed 7 bases, and the junction held 12 bases outside the gene matches. Germline V gene data show CDR1 as MNHEY and CDR2 as SVGAGI. The CDR3 nucleotides are TGTGCCAGCGGTAAAGGGATAGCGGGAGTGAATGAGCAGTTCTTC. Translating gives CASGKGIAGVNEQFF.

The chain employs TRBV5-4 and TRBJ1-4; D is perhaps TRBD1 (6 bases). Germline V lookup: CDR1 SGHNT, CDR2 YYREEE (reference sequence). This CDR3 is built from 15 residues. Trimming took 4 bases from V and 7 from J, leaving 17 bases between them. The CDR3 loop is CASSHEGGASEKLFF. CDR3 nucleotide sequence: TGTGCCAGCAGCCACGAGGGGGGCGCTAGTGAAAAACTGTTTTTT. Variable domain in full (rest from reference TRBV5-4 and TRBJ1-4): ETGVTQSPTHLIKTRGQQVTLRCSSQSGHNTVSWYQQALGQGPQFIFQYYREEENGRGNFPPRFSGLQFPNYSSELNVNALELDDSALYLCASSHEGGASEKLFFGSGTQLSVL.

The V and J genes are TRBV10-3 and TRBJ2-5; D ambiguous. CDR1 is ENHRY and CDR2 is SYGVKD in the germline V gene. The CDR3 contains 14 residues. Trimming cost V 3 bases and J 1 base, with 9 bases left between them. CDR3 nucleotides: TGTGCCATCAGTGACCGTCAGATCCAAGAGACCCAGTACTTC. This gives the protein CAISDRQIQETQYF.

Turning to this clone: Within the sample, other DNA sequences also encode this same CDR3. The chain couples TRBV5-1 to TRBJ1-4, with TRBD1 as a possible D gene (5 bases). Trimming removed 2 bases from V and 1 base from J, with 9 bases in between. The CDR3 extends over 15 amino acids. CDR1 is SGHRS, CDR2 YFSETQ, per germline. The chain's CDR3 is CASSFTGGTNEKLFF. CDR3 sequence (DNA): TGCGCCAGCAGCTTTACCGGGGGAACTAATGAAAAACTGTTTTTT. Full variable domain (missing parts from reference TRBV5-1 and TRBJ1-4): KAGVTQTPRYLIKTRGQQVTLSCSPISGHRSVSWYQQTPGQGLQFLFEYFSETQRNKGNFPGRFSGRQFSNSRSEMNVSTLELGDSALYLCASSFTGGTNEKLFFGSGTQLSVL.

The chain carries TRBV6-5 and TRBJ2-7; 9 bases map to TRBD1. The CDR3 extends over 12 amino acids. Germline loops: CDR1 MNHEY, CDR2 SVGAGI. DNA for the CDR3: TGTGCGGTCAGGGGGACAGGGCAAGAGCAGTACTTC. Translation gives CAVRGTGQEQYF.

V gene TRBV7-8 combines with J gene TRBJ2-7; D remains ambiguous. The CDR3 extends over 14 amino acids. Trimming removed 5 bases at V and 0 bases at J, with 11 bases between. From germline, CDR1 is SGHVS and CDR2 FQNEAQ. The CDR3 bases are TGTGCCAGCAGCGTCTTCCGGTCCTCCTACGAGCAGTACTTC. This codes for CASSVFRSSYEQYF.

The rearrangement links TRBV27 to TRBJ2-3; tentative D call: TRBD2 (5 bases). The V end was cut by 3 bases, the J end by 5 bases, with 21 bases between. This CDR3 is 17 amino acids long. Germline CDR1 reads MNHEY; CDR2 reads SMNVEV (reference sequence). In DNA, the CDR3 is TGTGCCAGCAGTTTGCGCCCCGGACTTGTCCCAGAAGATACGCAGTATTTT. Protein: CASSLRPGLVPEDTQYF.

The V call is TRBV30, the J call TRBJ2-7; D might be TRBD1 (6 bases). Trimming removed 2 bases from V and 3 bases from J, with 8 bases in between. This CDR3 comprises 12 residues. Germline V gene data show CDR1 as GTSNPN and CDR2 as SVGIG (reference sequence). Here the CDR3 DNA reads TGTGCCTGGAGTTCACAGGGCTACGAGCAGTACTTC. It codes for CAWSSQGYEQYF.

Regarding this clone: Other DNA sequences within the sample encode an identical CDR3. The V gene is TRBV5-1, the J gene TRBJ1-1; maybe TRBD1 (5 bases). V was pared by 2 bases and J by 1 base, with 9 bases between. The length of the CDR3 is 14 residues. Germline V CDR1 and CDR2: SGHRS, YFSETQ. CDR3 amino acids: CASSLLGGNTEAFF. The CDR3 nucleotides read TGCGCCAGCAGCTTACTGGGGGGGAACACTGAAGCTTTCTTT.

This chain uses TRBV5-1 with TRBJ2-6, with D hard to call. Trimming cost V 0 bases and J 9 bases, with 13 bases left between them. The germline CDR1 and CDR2 sequences are SGHRS and YFSETQ. This CDR3 is built from 15 residues. Written as DNA, the CDR3 is TGCGCCAGCAGCTTGGCCCCCAAACATCGCAACGTCCTGACTTTC. Protein: CASSLAPKHRNVLTF. Looking up the rest from reference TRBV5-1 and TRBJ2-6 gives the full variable domain: KAGVTQTPRYLIKTRGQQVTLSCSPISGHRSVSWYQQTPGQGLQFLFEYFSETQRNKGNFPGRFSGRQFSNSRSEMNVSTLELGDSALYLCASSLAPKHRNVLTFGAGSRLTVL.

The chain recombines TRBV6-4 with TRBJ1-6; TRBD1 matches 9 bases. Germline-derived CDR1 and CDR2 are MRHNA and SNTAGT. This CDR3 region has 19 residues. V shed 0 bases and J 0 bases; nucleotides not matched to a gene: 6. CDR3 coding DNA: TGTGCCAGCAGTGACTCGGAAGACAGGGGGAGCTCCTATAATTCACCCCTCCACTTT. It yields the protein CASSDSEDRGSSYNSPLHF.

The chain recombines TRBV6-6 with TRBJ1-5; TRBD1 agrees at 7 bases. The V gene's germline CDR1 is MNHNY and CDR2 SVGAGI (reference sequence). The V and J ends lost 5 bases and 8 bases, in that order; junction bases with no gene match: 6. This CDR3 has 13 residues. The CDR3 region has the DNA TGTGCCAGCAGTCGGGACAGCATCAAGCCCCAGCATTTT. It yields the protein CASSRDSIKPQHF.

V usage is TRBV6-1 and J usage is TRBJ2-3; D possibly corresponds to TRBD1 (5 bases). The germline V gene has CDR1 MNHNS and CDR2 SASEGT. V gave up 5 bases and J gave up 4 bases, with 13 bases separating them. CDR3 length equals 14 residues. The CDR3 here is CASSQWGPSDTQYF. DNA for the CDR3: TGTGCCAGCAGTCAATGGGGCCCCTCAGATACGCAGTATTTT.

The chain combines TRBV7-2 with TRBJ1-6; 9 bases fit TRBD1. This CDR3 has 14 amino acids. The trim removed 4 bases at V and 7 bases at J, leaving 2 bases unmatched. Germline V gives CDR1 SGHTA, CDR2 FQGNSA. CDR3 bases: TGTGCCAGCAGCTACGACAGGGGGAATTCACCCCTCCACTTT. As protein: CASSYDRGNSPLHF.

The chain is built from TRBV5-6 and TRBJ2-3; 7 positions agree with TRBD2. Germline values: CDR1 SGHDT, CDR2 YYEEEE. V lost 4 bases to trimming and J lost 5 bases; unmatched junction nucleotides: 10. CDR3 size: 15 residues. CDR3 loop: CASSPLAGGVDTQYF. CDR3 nucleotide sequence: TGTGCCAGCAGCCCTCTTGCTGGGGGGGTAGATACGCAGTATTTT.

For this clone: This may come from a read error, since a much larger clone is one base off. Other DNA sequences of this sample code for an identical CDR3. The chain combines TRBV5-1 with TRBJ2-5, with D tentatively TRBD1 (5 bases). CDR1 SGHRS and CDR2 YFSETQ come from the germline V gene. Trimming took off 1 base at V and 2 bases at J, with 6 bases between the two ends. The CDR3 covers 13 residues. This CDR3 reads CASSLRQQETQYF. CDR3 nucleotide sequence: TGCGCCAGCAGCTTGCGACAGCAAGAGACCCAGTACTTC.

This chain joins TRBV5-1 and TRBJ2-1; TRBD1 agrees at 7 bases. J was trimmed by 0 bases and V by 2 bases; bases with no gene match: 8. CDR1 SGHRS and CDR2 YFSETQ come from the germline V gene. The CDR3 runs to 17 residues. The CDR3 bases are TGCGCCAGCAGCTTAATCCAGGGGGTTAACTCCTACAATGAGCAGTTCTTC. Translated, it gives CASSLIQGVNSYNEQFF. Looking up the rest from reference TRBV5-1 and TRBJ2-1 gives the full variable domain: KAGVTQTPRYLIKTRGQQVTLSCSPISGHRSVSWYQQTPGQGLQFLFEYFSETQRNKGNFPGRFSGRQFSNSRSEMNVSTLELGDSALYLCASSLIQGVNSYNEQFFGPGTRLTVL.

Regarding this clone: Other DNA sequences in this sample translate to the same CDR3. This rearrangement joins TRBV7-9 to TRBJ1-2; D perhaps matches TRBD1 (5 bases). Trimming took off 1 base at V and 7 bases at J, with 10 bases between the two ends. The CDR3 totals 13 residues. CDR1 SEHNR and CDR2 FQNEAQ come from the germline V gene (reference sequence). The CDR3 DNA follows: TGTGCCAGCAGCTTAGGAGGGGTAGGTGGCTACACCTTC. Amino acid sequence: CASSLGGVGGYTF.